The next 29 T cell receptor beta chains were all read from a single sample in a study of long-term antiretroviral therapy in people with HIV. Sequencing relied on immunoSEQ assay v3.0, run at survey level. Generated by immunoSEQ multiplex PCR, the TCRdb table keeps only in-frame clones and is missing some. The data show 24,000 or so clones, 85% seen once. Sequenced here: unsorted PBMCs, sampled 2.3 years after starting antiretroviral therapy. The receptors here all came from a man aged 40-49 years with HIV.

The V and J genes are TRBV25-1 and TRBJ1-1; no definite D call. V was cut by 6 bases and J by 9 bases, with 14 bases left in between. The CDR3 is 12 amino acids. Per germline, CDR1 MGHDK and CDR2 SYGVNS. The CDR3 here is CASRTGGKKAFF. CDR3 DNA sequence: TGTGCCAGCAGGACTGGAGGGAAGAAAGCTTTCTTT.

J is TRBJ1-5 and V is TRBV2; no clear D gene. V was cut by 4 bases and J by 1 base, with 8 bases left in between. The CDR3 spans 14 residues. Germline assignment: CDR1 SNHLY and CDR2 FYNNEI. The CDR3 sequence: CASSAQHSNQPQHF. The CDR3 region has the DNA TGTGCCAGCAGTGCCCAACACAGCAATCAGCCCCAGCATTTT.

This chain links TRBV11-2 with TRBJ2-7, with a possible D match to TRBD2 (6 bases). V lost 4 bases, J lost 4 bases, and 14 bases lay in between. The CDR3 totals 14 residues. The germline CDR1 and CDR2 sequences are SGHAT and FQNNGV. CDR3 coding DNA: TGTGCCAGCAGCTCCCCGGGACTGACATACGAGCAGTACTTC. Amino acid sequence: CASSSPGLTYEQYF. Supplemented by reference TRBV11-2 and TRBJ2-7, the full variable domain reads EAGVAQSPRYKIIEKRQSVAFWCNPISGHATLYWYQQILGQGPKLLIQFQNNGVVDDSQLPKDRFSAERLKGVDSTLKIQPAKLEDSAVYLCASSSPGLTYEQYFGPGTRLTVT.

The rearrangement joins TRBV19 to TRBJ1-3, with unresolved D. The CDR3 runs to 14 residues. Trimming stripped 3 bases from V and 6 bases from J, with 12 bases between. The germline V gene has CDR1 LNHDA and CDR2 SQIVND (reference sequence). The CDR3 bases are TGTGCCAGTAGTATTGGAGGGATTGAAAACACCATATATTTT. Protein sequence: CASSIGGIENTIYF.

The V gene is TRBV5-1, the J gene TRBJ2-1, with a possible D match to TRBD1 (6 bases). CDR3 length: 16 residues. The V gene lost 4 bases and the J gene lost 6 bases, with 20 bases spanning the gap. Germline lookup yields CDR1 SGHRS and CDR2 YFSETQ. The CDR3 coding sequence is TGCGCCAGCAGCCCTATACAGGGTTTAGGCGTCAATGAGCAGTTCTTC. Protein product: CASSPIQGLGVNEQFF.

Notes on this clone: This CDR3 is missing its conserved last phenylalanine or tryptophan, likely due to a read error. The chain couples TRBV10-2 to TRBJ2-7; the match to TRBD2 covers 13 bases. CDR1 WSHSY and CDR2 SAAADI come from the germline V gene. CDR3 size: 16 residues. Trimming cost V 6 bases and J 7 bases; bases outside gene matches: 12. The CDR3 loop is CASRIDGLAGAREQYL. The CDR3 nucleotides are TGCGCCAGCAGGATAGATGGACTAGCGGGGGCGAGGGAGCAGTACCTC.

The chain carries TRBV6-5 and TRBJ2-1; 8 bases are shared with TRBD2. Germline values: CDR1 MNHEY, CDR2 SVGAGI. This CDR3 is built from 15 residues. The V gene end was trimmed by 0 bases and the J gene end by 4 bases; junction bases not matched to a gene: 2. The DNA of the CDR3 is TGTGCCAGCAGTTACTCGGCTAGCGGGTACAATGAGCAGTTCTTC. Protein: CASSYSASGYNEQFF.

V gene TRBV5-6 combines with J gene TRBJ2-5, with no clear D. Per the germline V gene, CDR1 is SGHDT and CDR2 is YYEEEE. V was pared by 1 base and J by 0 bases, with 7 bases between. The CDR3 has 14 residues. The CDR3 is CASSLPEYQETQYF. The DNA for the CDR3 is TGTGCCAGCAGCTTGCCGGAGTACCAAGAGACCCAGTACTTC.

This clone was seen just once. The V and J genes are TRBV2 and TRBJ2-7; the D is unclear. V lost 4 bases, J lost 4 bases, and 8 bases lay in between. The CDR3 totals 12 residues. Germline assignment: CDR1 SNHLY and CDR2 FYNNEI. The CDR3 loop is CASSAQNYEQYF. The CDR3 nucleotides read TGTGCCAGCAGTGCGCAGAATTACGAGCAGTACTTC.

CDR3 region: CASSLAQGTYNEQFF. The CDR3 bases are TGCGCCAGCAGCTTGGCACAGGGGACCTACAATGAGCAGTTCTTC. This chain joins TRBV5-1 and TRBJ2-1, with 7 bases aligning to TRBD1. V lost 0 bases, J lost 2 bases, and 2 bases stayed unmatched. The CDR3 is made up of 15 amino acids. Germline lookup yields CDR1 SGHRS and CDR2 YFSETQ.

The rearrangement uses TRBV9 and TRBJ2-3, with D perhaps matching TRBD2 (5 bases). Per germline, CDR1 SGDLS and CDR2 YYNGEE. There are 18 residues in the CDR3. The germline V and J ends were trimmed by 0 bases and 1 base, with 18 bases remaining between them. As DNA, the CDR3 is TGTGCCAGCAGCGTAGATTTGCCGGGAACAGCTCGCACAGATACGCAGTATTTT. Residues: CASSVDLPGTARTDTQYF.

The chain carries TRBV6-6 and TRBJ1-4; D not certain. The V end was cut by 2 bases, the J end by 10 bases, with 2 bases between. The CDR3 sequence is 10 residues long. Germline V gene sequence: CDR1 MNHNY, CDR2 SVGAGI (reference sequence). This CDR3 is CASSYGKLFF. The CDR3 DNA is TGTGCCAGCAGTTACGGAAAACTGTTTTTT.

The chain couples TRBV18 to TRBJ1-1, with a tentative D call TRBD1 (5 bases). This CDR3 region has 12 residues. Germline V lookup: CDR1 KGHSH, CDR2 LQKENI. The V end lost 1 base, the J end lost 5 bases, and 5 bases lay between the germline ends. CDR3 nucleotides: TGTGCCAGCTCACCACAGGGGACTGAAGCTTTCTTT. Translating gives CASSPQGTEAFF.

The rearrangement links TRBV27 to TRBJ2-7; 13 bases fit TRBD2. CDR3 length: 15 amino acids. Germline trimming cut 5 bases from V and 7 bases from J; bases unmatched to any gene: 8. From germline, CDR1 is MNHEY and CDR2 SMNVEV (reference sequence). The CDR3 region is CASSPRTSGGWEQYF. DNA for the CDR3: TGTGCCAGCAGTCCCAGGACTAGCGGGGGATGGGAGCAGTACTTC.

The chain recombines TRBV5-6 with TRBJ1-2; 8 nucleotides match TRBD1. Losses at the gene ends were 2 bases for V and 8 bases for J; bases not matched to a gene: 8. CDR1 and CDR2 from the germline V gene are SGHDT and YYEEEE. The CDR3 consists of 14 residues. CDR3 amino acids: CASSLGAAGGGYTF. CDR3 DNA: TGTGCCAGCAGCTTAGGGGCCGCAGGGGGCGGCTACACCTTC. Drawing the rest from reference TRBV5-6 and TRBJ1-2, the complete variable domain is DAGVTQSPTHLIKTRGQQVTLRCSPKSGHDTVSWYQQALGQGPQFIFQYYEEEERQRGNFPDRFSGHQFPNYSSELNVNALLLGDSALYLCASSLGAAGGGYTFGSGTRLTVV.

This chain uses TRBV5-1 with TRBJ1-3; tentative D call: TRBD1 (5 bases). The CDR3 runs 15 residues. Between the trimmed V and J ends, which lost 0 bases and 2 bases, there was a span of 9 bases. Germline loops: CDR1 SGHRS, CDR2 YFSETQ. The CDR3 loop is CASSLEAGPGNTIYF. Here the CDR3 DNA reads TGCGCCAGCAGCTTGGAGGCAGGGCCTGGAAACACCATATATTTT.

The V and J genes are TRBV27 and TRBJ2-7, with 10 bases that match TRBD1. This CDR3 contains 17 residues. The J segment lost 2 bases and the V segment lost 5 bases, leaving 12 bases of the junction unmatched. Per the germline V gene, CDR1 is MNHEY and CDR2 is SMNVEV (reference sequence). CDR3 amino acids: CASSPLPRGQGTYEQYF. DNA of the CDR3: TGTGCCAGCAGTCCCTTGCCCAGGGGACAGGGGACCTACGAGCAGTACTTC.

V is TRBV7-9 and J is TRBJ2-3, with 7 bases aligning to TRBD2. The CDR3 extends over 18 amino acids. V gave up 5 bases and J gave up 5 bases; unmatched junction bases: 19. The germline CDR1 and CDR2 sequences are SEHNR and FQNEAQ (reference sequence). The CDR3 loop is CASSVRKLGLGGKDTQYF. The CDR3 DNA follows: TGTGCCAGCAGCGTACGAAAACTTGGACTAGGCGGGAAAGATACGCAGTATTTT. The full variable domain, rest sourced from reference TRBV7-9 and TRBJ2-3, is DTGVSQNPRHKITKRGQNVTFRCDPISEHNRLYWYRQTLGQGPEFLTYFQNEAQLEKSRLLSDRFSAERPKGSFSTLEIQRTEQGDSAMYLCASSVRKLGLGGKDTQYFGPGTRLTVL.

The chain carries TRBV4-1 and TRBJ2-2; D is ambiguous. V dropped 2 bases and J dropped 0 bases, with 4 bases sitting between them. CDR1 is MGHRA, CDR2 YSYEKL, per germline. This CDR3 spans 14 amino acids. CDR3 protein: CASSQQPNTGELFF. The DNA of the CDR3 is TGCGCCAGCAGCCAACAACCGAACACCGGGGAGCTGTTTTTT.

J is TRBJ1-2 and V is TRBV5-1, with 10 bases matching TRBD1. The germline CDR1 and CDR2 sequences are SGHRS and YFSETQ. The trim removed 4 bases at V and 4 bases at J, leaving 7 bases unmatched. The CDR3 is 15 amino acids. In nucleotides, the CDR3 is TGCGCCAGCAGCATCCGGGACAGGGGAGCCTATGGCTACACCTTC. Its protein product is CASSIRDRGAYGYTF.

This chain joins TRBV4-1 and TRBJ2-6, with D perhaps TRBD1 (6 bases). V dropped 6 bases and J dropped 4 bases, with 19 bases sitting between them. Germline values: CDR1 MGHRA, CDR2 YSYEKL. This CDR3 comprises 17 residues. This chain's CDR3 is CASSSQGLGLGANVLTF. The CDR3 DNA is TGCGCCAGCAGTTCGCAGGGGCTCGGTTTAGGGGCCAACGTCCTGACTTTC.

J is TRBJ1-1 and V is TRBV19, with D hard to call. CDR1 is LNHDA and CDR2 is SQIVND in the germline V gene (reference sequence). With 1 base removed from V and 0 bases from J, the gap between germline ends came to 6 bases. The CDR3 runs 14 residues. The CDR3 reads CASSIGGLNTEAFF. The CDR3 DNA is TGTGCCAGTAGTATAGGCGGCCTGAACACTGAAGCTTTCTTT.

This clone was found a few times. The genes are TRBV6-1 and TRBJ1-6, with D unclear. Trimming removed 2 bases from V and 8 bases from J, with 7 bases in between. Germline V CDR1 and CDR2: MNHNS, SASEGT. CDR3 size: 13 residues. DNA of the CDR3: TGTGCCAGCAGTGAATTCGGGGATTCACCCCTCCACTTT. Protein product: CASSEFGDSPLHF.

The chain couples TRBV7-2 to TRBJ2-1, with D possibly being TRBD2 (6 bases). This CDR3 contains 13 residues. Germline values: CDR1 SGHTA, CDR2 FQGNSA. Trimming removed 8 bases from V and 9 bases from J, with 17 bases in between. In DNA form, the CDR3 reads TGTGCCAGCGGCCAGAGGTTAGCGGTTGAGCAGTTCTTC. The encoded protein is CASGQRLAVEQFF.

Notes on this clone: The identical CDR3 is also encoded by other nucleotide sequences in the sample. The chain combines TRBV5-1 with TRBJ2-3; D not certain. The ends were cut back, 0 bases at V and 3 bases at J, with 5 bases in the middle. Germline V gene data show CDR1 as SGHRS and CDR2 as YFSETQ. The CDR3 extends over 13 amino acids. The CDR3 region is CASSLELTDTQYF. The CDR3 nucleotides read TGCGCCAGCAGCTTGGAACTGACAGATACGCAGTATTTT.

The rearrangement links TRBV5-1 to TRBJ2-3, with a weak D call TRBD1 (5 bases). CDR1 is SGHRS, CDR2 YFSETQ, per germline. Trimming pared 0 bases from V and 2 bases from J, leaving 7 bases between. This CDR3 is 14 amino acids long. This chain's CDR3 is CASSLGGHTDTQYF. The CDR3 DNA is TGCGCCAGCAGCTTGGGCGGACACACAGATACGCAGTATTTT.

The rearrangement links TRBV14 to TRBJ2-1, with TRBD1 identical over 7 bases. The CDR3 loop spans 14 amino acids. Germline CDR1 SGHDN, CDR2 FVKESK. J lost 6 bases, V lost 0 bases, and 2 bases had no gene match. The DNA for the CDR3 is TGTGCCAGCAGCCAAGATTCAGGGGGCAATGAGCAGTTCTTC. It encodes CASSQDSGGNEQFF.

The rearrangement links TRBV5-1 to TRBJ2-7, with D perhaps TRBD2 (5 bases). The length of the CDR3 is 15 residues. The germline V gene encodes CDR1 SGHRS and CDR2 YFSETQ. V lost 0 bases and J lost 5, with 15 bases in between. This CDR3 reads CASSLDLKAGDEQYF. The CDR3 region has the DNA TGCGCCAGCAGCTTGGACCTTAAAGCCGGGGACGAGCAGTACTTC.

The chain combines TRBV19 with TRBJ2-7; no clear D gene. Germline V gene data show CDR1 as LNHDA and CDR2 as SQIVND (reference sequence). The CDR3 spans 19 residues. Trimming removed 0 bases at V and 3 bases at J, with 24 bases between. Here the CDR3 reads CASSIDVSWAPKTHYEQYF. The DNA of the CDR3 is TGTGCCAGTAGTATAGATGTATCATGGGCGCCCAAGACCCACTACGAGCAGTACTTC. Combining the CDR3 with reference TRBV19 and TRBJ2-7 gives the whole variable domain DGGITQSPKYLFRKEGQNVTLSCEQNLNHDAMYWYRQDPGQGLRLIYYSQIVNDFQKGDIAEGYSVSREKKESFPLTVTSAQKNPTAFYLCASSIDVSWAPKTHYEQYFGPGTRLTVT.